This note documents a single TCR beta chain sequence. What it binds is unknown. The entry originates in a study of shared clonotypes between healthy human individuals. The CDR3 is 14 residues long. The germline V gene has CDR1 MNHNS and CDR2 SASEGT. V gave up 3 bases and J gave up 7 bases, with 12 bases separating them. General study findings and limits: Sampling covered nothing but blood. Tissue TCR repertoires likely differ from those found in blood.

Healthy and HIV-negative, the adult donors had no recent acute infections or vaccinations. Unsorted material relied on about 100 million PBMCs as the source of genomic DNA. Some 30,000 T cell genomes (approximately 300 ng DNA) went into each PBMC replicate. The table came from immunoSEQ multiplex PCR; TCRdb's copy has only in-frame clones and leaves some out. The table includes fewer than 700,000 clones, about 80% detected once. This chain connects TRBV6-1 to TRBJ2-2; D gene uncertain. This clonotype was sampled from a woman aged 40 to 50 in good health. Some clones in this sample may be carry-over from other donors' samples. The sequenced material came from PBMCs. CDR3 protein: CASSEGREIGELFF. The CDR3 DNA reads as TGTGCCAGCAGTGAGGGTAGGGAAATCGGGGAGCTGTTTTTT.